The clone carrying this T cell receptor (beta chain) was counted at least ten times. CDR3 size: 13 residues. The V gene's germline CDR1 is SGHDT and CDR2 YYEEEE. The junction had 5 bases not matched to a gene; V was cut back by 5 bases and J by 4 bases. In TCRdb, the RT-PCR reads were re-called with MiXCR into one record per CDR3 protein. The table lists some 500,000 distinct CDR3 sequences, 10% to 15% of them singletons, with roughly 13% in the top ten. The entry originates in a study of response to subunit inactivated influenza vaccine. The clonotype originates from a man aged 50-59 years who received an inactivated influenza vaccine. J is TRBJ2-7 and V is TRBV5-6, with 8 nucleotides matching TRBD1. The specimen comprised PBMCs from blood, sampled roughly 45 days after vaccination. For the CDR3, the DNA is TGTGCCAGCAGACGACAGGGGCGGTACGAGCAGTACTTC. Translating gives CASRRQGRYEQYF.